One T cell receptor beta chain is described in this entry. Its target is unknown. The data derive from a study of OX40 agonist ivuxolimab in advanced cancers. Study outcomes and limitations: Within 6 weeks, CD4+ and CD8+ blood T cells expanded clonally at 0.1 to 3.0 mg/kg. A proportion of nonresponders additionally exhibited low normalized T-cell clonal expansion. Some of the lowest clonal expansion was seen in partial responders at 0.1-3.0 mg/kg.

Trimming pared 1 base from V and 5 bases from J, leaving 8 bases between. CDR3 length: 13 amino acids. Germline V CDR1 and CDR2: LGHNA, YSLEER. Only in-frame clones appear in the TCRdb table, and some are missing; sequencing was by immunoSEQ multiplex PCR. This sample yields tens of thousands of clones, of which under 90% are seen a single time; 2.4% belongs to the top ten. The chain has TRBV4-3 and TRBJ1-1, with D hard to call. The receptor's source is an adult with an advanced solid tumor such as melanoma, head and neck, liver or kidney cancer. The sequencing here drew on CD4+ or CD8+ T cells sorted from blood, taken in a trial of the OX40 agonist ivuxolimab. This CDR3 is CASSQGVGTEAFF. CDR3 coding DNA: TGCGCCAGCAGCCAAGGGGTTGGAACTGAAGCTTTCTTT.